This entry describes one T cell receptor beta chain. Which antigen it targets is not known. No qualities accompany the bases; no much larger clone lies one base away. RNA was extracted using the RNeasy kit, and about 0.45 to 1 ug of the RNA was reverse transcribed with random hexamers. The immunoSEQ multiplex PCR assay, which covers 54 Vbeta and 13 Jbeta segments, was used to amplify TCR beta CDR3 regions. To correct PCR amplification bias, a synthetic template baseline was used for both primer optimization and computational correction. Per the source publication's procedure: Reads were annotated to V, D and J genes per IMGT and analyzed with immunoSEQ Analyzer, keeping only productive sequences. To calculate clonality, Shannon entropy was normalized by log2 of the number of productive unique sequences and then subtracted from one. For each patient and control, public and private clones were evaluated among the 100 most prevalent clones. Clones were defined as Susac-specific if absent from the healthy and MS cohorts, from approximately 1,100 published viral clones and from other ImmuneACCESS disease sequences. The public reads were quality trimmed at Q25 with fastp and then assembled into clones with MiXCR by TCRdb, keeping productive beta chains. When rows share a CDR3 protein, they turn into one entry using the most common DNA and genes. It is TCRdb's table, rather than the study itself, that gives the V and J calls and clone size. For this sample the table gives 69,000 or so distinct CDR3 sequences, of which more than 85% were detected only once. The ten largest clones represent about 0.25% of the sample.

The sample belongs to a study of CD8 T cells in Susac syndrome (dated by TCRdb to about 2019). Study-level background: Whether CD8+ T cell activation and differentiation in Susac syndrome was antigen driven was tested using repertoire sequencing. The study compared CD8+ T cell repertoire clonality among over ten healthy donors, about 14 Susac syndrome patients and 15 multiple sclerosis patients.

The CDR3, from cysteine to phenylalanine, totals 15 residues. CDR3 DNA is the only sequence kept; it has 45 bases, read in frame from the first base. CDR1 PRHDT and CDR2 FYEKMQ were looked up in the germline V gene (reference sequence). V loses 4 bases, J loses 16 bases, and the germline ends lie 23 bases apart. High-throughput TCR beta sequencing profiled peripheral blood CD8+ and CD4+ T cells from healthy donors, Susac syndrome patients and multiple sclerosis patients. Healthy donors were age- and sex-matched controls. Bulk CD8+ and CD4+ T cells were purified magnetically by negative isolation, whereas CD8+ TEMRA cells were enriched by FACS. Blood was collected in EDTA tubes and processed within 24 hours, with PBMCs isolated through density gradient centrifugation. PBMCs destined for TCR sequencing were cryopreserved in liquid nitrogen and later thawed in a 37 °C water bath. A purity of at least 90% was achieved for sorted or isolated CD4+, CD8+ and CD8+ TEMRA cells.

Overall study outcomes, separate from this receptor: The number of individuals in the TCR sequencing and HLA analysis was acknowledged as relatively small.

The chain links TRBV13 with TRBJ1-6; 6 matching bases give a weak D call of TRBD1. Sequences were obtained from CD8+ T cells from PBMCs. This TCR was sampled from a human donor in good health. The bases read TGTGCCAGCAGCTCGCCCTTAGGACAGTCCGTTGAACTCCACTTT. It is translated as CASSSPLGQSVELHF.